This T cell receptor beta chain was sequenced for a study of metastatic and nonmetastatic thyroid tumors. This clone was counted at least ten times. Among the patients, none had received any treatment before thyroid surgery. Germline V CDR1 and CDR2: SEHNR, FQNEAQ (reference sequence). The germline V and J ends were trimmed by 0 bases and 4 bases, with 4 bases remaining between them. CDR3 length: 14 amino acids. MiXCR reprocessed the PCR reads for TCRdb. The data contain more than 85,000 clones, around 9.1% of them singletons. The gene calls are TRBV7-9 and TRBJ1-6; D is ambiguous. The source is a female donor with papillary thyroid cancer or a benign thyroid nodule (not recorded which). Some clones in this sample may be carry-over from other donors' samples. The sequenced material came from blood. CDR3 DNA: TGTGCCAGCAGCTTAGCTCAGTATAATTCACCCCTCCACTTT. Translation gives CASSLAQYNSPLHF.